A few counts support the clone carrying this T cell receptor (beta chain). Its matching antigen is unknown. Germline trimming cut 0 bases from V and 3 bases from J; bases unmatched to any gene: 1. The CDR3 covers 15 residues. Germline V lookup: CDR1 WNHNN, CDR2 SYGVQD (reference sequence). This table comes from immunoSEQ multiplex PCR, and its TCRdb copy is limited to in-frame clones, with some not included. The data contain about 36,000 clones, more than 60% of them singletons. The data were taken from a study of CD4 T cells in relation to SARS-CoV-2 and coronaviruses. In the study overall: After around 10 days of antigen culture, PBMC TCR beta CDR3s were sequenced. Convalescent donors were aged about 20 to 80, with median roughly 42 years. Convalescent patients were roughly eight males and a few females; two were Hispanic.

Sequencing used memory CD4+ T cells from PBMCs, cultured in vitro. The chain has TRBV10-1 and TRBJ2-3; 9 bases are a match to TRBD2. The TCR sequence derives from an adult with COVID-19. The CDR3 sequence is CASSESSGGTDTQYF. The CDR3 DNA sequence: TGCGCCAGCAGTGAGTCTAGCGGGGGAACAGATACGCAGTATTTT.